The sequence of this T cell receptor beta chain was determined in a study of T-cell reconstitution after alpha-beta-depleted transplantation in children. Study results and caveats: Reportedly, alpha-beta T cells present about two months post-transplant originated from several hundred expanded clones of graft origin. Once a year had passed after transplant, T-cell counts and diversity came mostly from newly produced T cells.

Details on this clonotype: What it binds is not known.

Trimming left V 4 bases short and J 0 bases short, with 9 bases between. CDR3 length: 14 residues. The germline V gene encodes CDR1 MNHEY and CDR2 SVGEGT. Unique molecular identifiers were incorporated when the TCRbeta library was constructed. TCRdb reprocessed the PCR reads with MiXCR, giving one entry per CDR3 protein. The sample consists of about 27,000 distinct CDR3 sequences, 15% to 20% of them appearing once. This clonotype originated in a male patient under 10 years old who had a stem cell transplant for acute lymphoblastic leukemia, so the T cells may come from the graft donor. The chain recombines TRBV6-2 or TRBV6-3 with TRBJ1-1; no definite D call. Specimen: PBMCs, mostly from graft donor cells, collected 60 days after TCRalphabeta/CD19-depleted stem cell transplant. The CDR3 spells CASSLFPVNTEAFF. The CDR3 nucleotides are TGTGCCAGCAGTTTGTTCCCCGTGAACACTGAAGCTTTCTTT.